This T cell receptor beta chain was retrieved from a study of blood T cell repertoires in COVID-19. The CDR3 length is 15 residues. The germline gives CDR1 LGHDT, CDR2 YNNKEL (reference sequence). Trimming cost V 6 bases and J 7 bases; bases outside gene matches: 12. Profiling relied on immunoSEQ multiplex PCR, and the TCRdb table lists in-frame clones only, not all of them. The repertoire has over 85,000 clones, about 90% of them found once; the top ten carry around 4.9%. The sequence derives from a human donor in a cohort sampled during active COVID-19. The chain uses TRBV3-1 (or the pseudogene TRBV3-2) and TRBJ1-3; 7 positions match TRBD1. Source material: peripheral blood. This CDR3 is CASSHLDRVANTIYF. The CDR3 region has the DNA TGTGCCAGCAGTCACCTCGACAGGGTTGCTAACACCATATATTTT.